Following are 18 T cell receptor beta chains from one sample sequenced in a study of cytomegalovirus exposure and HLA in healthy donors. In the PCR, 60 Vbeta and 13 Jbeta primers were used. The data were produced by immunoSEQ multiplex PCR, yet TCRdb's version contains in-frame clones alone and is incomplete. The table includes 150,000 to 200,000 clones, roughly four fifths detected once. The sequencing sample was made of PBMCs. These TCRs come from a man younger than 45 in good health and CMV-seronegative.

This clone was counted a few times. In DNA, the CDR3 is TGTGCCAGCAGCTGGCGGGACAGGGCGCGCGAGCAGTACTTC. This translates into CASSWRDRAREQYF. This sequence joins TRBV7-2 and TRBJ2-5, with TRBD1 matching 9 bases. The J call may be faulty, since TRBJ2-7 better matches the DNA end. This CDR3 contains 14 residues. Germline CDR1 SGHTA, CDR2 FQGNSA.

The CDR3 reads CASSSPTSGSNTGELFF. The CDR3 DNA reads as TGTGCCAGTAGTTCCCCGACTAGCGGATCGAACACCGGGGAGCTGTTTTTT. This rearrangement joins TRBV19 to TRBJ2-2; 9 bases are a match to TRBD2. Looked up from germline, CDR1 is LNHDA and CDR2 is SQIVND (reference sequence). Trimming at V came to 5 bases and at J to 0 bases, leaving 7 bases not matched to a gene. The CDR3 covers 17 residues.

The chain is built from TRBV27 and TRBJ2-5; possible D gene TRBD2, 6 bases. Trimming cost V 0 bases and J 2 bases, with 7 bases left between them. This CDR3 has 14 amino acids. Germline CDR1 MNHEY, CDR2 SMNVEV (reference sequence). DNA of the CDR3: TGTGCCAGCAGTTTATCGGCGGGGCAAGAGACCCAGTACTTC. Translated, it gives CASSLSAGQETQYF.

This chain links TRBV2 with TRBJ2-7, with 7 positions matching TRBD2. Germline CDR1 SNHLY, CDR2 FYNNEI. The junction had 11 bases not matched to a gene; V was cut back by 0 bases and J by 3 bases. This CDR3 is 17 amino acids long. The CDR3 sequence is CASSEAQAGFGSYEQYF. DNA of the CDR3: TGTGCCAGCAGTGAAGCGCAAGCGGGATTCGGTAGCTACGAGCAGTACTTC.

The V call is TRBV5-6, the J call TRBJ1-2, with 7 bases that match TRBD1. J lost 4 bases, V lost 3 bases, and 6 bases had no gene match. CDR1 is SGHDT and CDR2 is YYEEEE in the germline V gene. This CDR3 is built from 14 residues. The CDR3 reads CASSSGQWGYGYTF. The CDR3 nucleotides read TGTGCCAGCAGCTCGGGACAGTGGGGCTATGGCTACACCTTC.

J is TRBJ1-2 and V is TRBV19, with D possibly being TRBD1 (6 bases). This CDR3 contains 15 residues. Germline CDR1 and CDR2: LNHDA and SQIVND (reference sequence). Trimming left V 4 bases short and J 4 bases short, with 16 bases between. Here the CDR3 reads CASSTRTEHFYGYTF. The DNA for the CDR3 is TGTGCCAGTAGTACCCGGACAGAGCATTTCTATGGCTACACCTTC.

The chain recombines TRBV6-6 with TRBJ2-1, with a possible D match to TRBD1 (6 bases). CDR3 length: 13 residues. The V gene lost 7 bases and the J gene lost 0 bases, with 7 bases spanning the gap. Germline V gene lookup returns CDR1 MNHNY and CDR2 SVGAGI (reference sequence). CDR3 in DNA: TGTGCCAGCAAGGACAGCTCCTACAATGAGCAGTTCTTC. Translated, it gives CASKDSSYNEQFF.

V and J are TRBV5-1 and TRBJ1-1; TRBD1 matches 7 bases. The V gene end was trimmed by 3 bases and the J gene end by 3 bases; junction bases not matched to a gene: 5. Germline CDR1 reads SGHRS; CDR2 reads YFSETQ. The CDR3 loop spans 14 amino acids. The CDR3 nucleotides are TGCGCCAGCAGCTCAGGGGGGAAGGACACTGAAGCTTTCTTT. Translated: CASSSGGKDTEAFF.

J is TRBJ2-2 and V is TRBV5-6, with 10 bases matching TRBD1. Germline V gene lookup returns CDR1 SGHDT and CDR2 YYEEEE. Losses at the gene ends were 3 bases for V and 6 bases for J; bases not matched to a gene: 5. This CDR3 is built from 15 residues. The CDR3 loop is CASSSDRGVAGELFF. DNA for the CDR3: TGTGCCAGCAGCTCGGACAGGGGGGTCGCCGGGGAGCTGTTTTTT.

The chain has TRBV7-9 and TRBJ2-3; TRBD2 matches 8 bases. Germline V CDR1 and CDR2: SEHNR, FQNEAQ (reference sequence). This CDR3 is 15 amino acids long. J lost 2 bases, V lost 4 bases, and 5 bases had no gene match. For the CDR3, the DNA is TGTGCCAGCAGCTCACGGGAGGGCCTCACAGATACGCAGTATTTT. Residues: CASSSREGLTDTQYF.

This clone has more than one count but fewer than ten. The chain is built from TRBV11-2 and TRBJ2-7; 10 bases line up with TRBD1. V was clipped by 2 bases and J by 0 bases; unmatched bases: 10. CDR1 and CDR2 (germline): SGHAT, FQNNGV. The length of the CDR3 is 18 residues. The CDR3 DNA is TGTGCCAGCAGCTTACTTAACTTACGGACAGGGGGCTCCTACGAGCAGTACTTC. Protein: CASSLLNLRTGGSYEQYF. The whole variable domain, remainder taken from reference TRBV11-2 and TRBJ2-7, is EAGVAQSPRYKIIEKRQSVAFWCNPISGHATLYWYQQILGQGPKLLIQFQNNGVVDDSQLPKDRFSAERLKGVDSTLKIQPAKLEDSAVYLCASSLLNLRTGGSYEQYFGPGTRLTVT.

V is TRBV4-1 and J is TRBJ2-7, with 13 positions matching TRBD2. The CDR3 length is 17 residues. CDR1 is MGHRA, CDR2 YSYEKL, per germline. V dropped 0 bases and J dropped 6; count of bases not matched to a gene: 8. This CDR3 reads CASSQDPTGTSGTEQYF. In nucleotides, the CDR3 is TGCGCCAGCAGCCAAGATCCAACGGGGACTAGCGGGACCGAGCAGTACTTC.

This clone has only one observation. The chain has TRBV29-1 and TRBJ2-7; 10 bases fit TRBD1. This CDR3 has 15 residues. V lost 4 bases and J lost 4; bases outside the gene matches: 10. From germline, CDR1 is SQVTM and CDR2 ANQGSEA. The CDR3 nucleotides read TGCAGCGTTGCCCTGGGACAGGGGATCAGGTACGAGCAGTACTTC. Translated, it gives CSVALGQGIRYEQYF.

The chain links TRBV18 to TRBJ1-5, with 9 bases fitting TRBD1. Germline V CDR1 and CDR2: KGHSH, LQKENI. The CDR3 runs 14 residues. The J segment lost 7 bases and the V segment lost 2 bases, leaving 3 bases of the junction unmatched. In nucleotides, the CDR3 is TGTGCCAGCTCACCAACAGGGGGCGGCCAGCCCCAGCATTTT. It specifies CASSPTGGGQPQHF.

V is TRBV29-1 and J is TRBJ1-2; 7 positions match TRBD1. From germline, CDR1 is SQVTM and CDR2 ANQGSEA. Unmatched junction bases numbered 6, after V lost 6 bases and J lost 8 bases. This CDR3 region has 11 residues. For the CDR3, the DNA is TGCAGCGTGGGGACAGACGCCGGCTACACCTTC. This codes for CSVGTDAGYTF.

V and J are TRBV29-1 and TRBJ1-1; a weak D match, TRBD1 (5 bases). Trimming left V 4 bases short and J 0 bases short, with 9 bases between. This CDR3 region has 13 residues. Germline V gives CDR1 SQVTM, CDR2 ANQGSEA. Written as DNA, the CDR3 is TGCAGCGTTGGGGGCAGACTGAACACTGAAGCTTTCTTT. Translated: CSVGGRLNTEAFF.

The V gene is TRBV19, the J gene TRBJ2-1; weak D call: TRBD2 (5 bases). Deletions cut 7 bases from V and 1 base from J, with 11 bases between. This CDR3 spans 14 amino acids. Germline lookup yields CDR1 LNHDA and CDR2 SQIVND (reference sequence). CDR3 DNA: TGTGCCAGTAACTCTCCGGGATCCTACAATGAGCAGTTCTTC. As protein: CASNSPGSYNEQFF. The variable domain in full, completed from reference TRBV19 and TRBJ2-1, reads DGGITQSPKYLFRKEGQNVTLSCEQNLNHDAMYWYRQDPGQGLRLIYYSQIVNDFQKGDIAEGYSVSREKKESFPLTVTSAQKNPTAFYLCASNSPGSYNEQFFGPGTRLTVL.

The V gene is TRBV6-4, the J gene TRBJ1-5; 7 bases map to TRBD1. CDR3 size: 14 residues. V dropped 6 bases and J dropped 2; count of bases not matched to a gene: 4. Per germline, CDR1 MRHNA and CDR2 SNTAGT. In DNA form, the CDR3 reads TGTGCCAGCAGCCCTACAGGGGGCAATCAGCCCCAGCATTTT. Translation: CASSPTGGNQPQHF.